Listed here is a single T cell receptor beta chain. This entry is derived from a study of control samples from healthy donors and cancer patients. Assay: immunoSEQ multiplex PCR; the TCRdb copy retains only in-frame clones and omits some. The sample has tens of thousands of clones, roughly 89% seen once; the top ten hold roughly 6%. The sequence derives from a man in his sixties with colorectal cancer. Source material: PBMCs.

CDR3 protein: CASSWRFGSYNEQFF. The CDR3 DNA is TGTGCCAGCAGTTGGAGGTTTGGTTCCTACAATGAGCAGTTCTTC. The V gene is TRBV6-5, the J gene TRBJ2-1; maybe TRBD2 (5 bases). The germline gives CDR1 MNHEY, CDR2 SVGAGI. The germline V and J ends were trimmed by 4 bases and 1 base, with 11 bases remaining between them. The CDR3 sequence is 15 residues long.